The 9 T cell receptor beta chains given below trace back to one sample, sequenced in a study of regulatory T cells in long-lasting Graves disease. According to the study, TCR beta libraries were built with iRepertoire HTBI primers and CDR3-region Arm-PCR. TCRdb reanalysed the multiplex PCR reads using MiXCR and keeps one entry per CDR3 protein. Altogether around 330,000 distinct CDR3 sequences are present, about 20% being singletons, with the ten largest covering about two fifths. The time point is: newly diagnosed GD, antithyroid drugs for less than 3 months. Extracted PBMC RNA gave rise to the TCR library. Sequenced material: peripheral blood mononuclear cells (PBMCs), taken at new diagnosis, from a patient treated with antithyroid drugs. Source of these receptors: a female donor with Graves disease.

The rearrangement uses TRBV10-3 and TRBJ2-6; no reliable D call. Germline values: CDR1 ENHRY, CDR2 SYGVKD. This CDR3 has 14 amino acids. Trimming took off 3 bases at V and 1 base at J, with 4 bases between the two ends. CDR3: CAISETSGANVLTF. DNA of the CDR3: TGTGCCATCAGTGAAACTTCTGGGGCCAACGTCCTGACTTTC.

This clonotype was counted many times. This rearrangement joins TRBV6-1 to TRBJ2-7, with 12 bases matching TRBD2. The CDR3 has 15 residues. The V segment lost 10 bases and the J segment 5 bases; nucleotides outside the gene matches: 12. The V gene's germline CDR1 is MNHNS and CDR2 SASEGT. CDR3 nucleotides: TGTGCCACCGCACAGACTAGCGGGAGAATAGACGAGCAGTACTTC. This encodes CATAQTSGRIDEQYF.

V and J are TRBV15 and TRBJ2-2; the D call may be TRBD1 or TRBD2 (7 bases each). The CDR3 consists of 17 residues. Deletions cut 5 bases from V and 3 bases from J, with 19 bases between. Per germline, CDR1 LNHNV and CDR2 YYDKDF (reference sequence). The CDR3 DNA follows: TGTGCCACCAGCGGGGGAGGGGGGACAGCCTACACCGGGGAGCTGTTTTTT. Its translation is CATSGGGGTAYTGELFF. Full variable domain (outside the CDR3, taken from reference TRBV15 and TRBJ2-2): DAMVIQNPRYQVTQFGKPVTLSCSQTLNHNVMYWYQQKSSQAPKLLFHYYDKDFNNEADTPDNFQSRRPNTSFCFLDIRSPGLGDTAMYLCATSGGGGTAYTGELFFGEGSRLTVL.

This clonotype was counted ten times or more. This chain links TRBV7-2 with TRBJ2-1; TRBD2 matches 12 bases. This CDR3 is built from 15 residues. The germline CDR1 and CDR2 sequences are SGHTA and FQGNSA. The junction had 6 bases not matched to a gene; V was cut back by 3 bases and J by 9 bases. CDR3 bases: TGTGCCAGCAGCTTCCTAGCGGGAGGGCCGGGTGAGCAGTTCTTC. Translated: CASSFLAGGPGEQFF.

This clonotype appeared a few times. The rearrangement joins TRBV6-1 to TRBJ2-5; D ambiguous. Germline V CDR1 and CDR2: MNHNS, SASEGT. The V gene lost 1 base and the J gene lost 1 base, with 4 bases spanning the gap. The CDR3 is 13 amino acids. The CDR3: CASSEGIQETQYF. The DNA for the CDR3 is TGTGCCAGCAGTGAAGGGATCCAAGAGACCCAGTACTTC.

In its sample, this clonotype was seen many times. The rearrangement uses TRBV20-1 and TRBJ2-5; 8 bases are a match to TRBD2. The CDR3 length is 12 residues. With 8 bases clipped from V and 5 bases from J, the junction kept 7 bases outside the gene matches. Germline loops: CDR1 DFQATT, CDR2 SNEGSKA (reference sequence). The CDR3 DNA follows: TGCAGTTCACTAGCGGCCCGGGAGACCCAGTACTTC. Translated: CSSLAARETQYF.

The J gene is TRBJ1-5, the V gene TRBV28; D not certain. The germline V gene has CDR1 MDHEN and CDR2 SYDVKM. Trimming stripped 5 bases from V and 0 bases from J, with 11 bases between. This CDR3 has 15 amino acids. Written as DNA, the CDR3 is TGTGCCAGCAGTCTGGCAGCCTATAGCAATCAGCCCCAGCATTTT. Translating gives CASSLAAYSNQPQHF.

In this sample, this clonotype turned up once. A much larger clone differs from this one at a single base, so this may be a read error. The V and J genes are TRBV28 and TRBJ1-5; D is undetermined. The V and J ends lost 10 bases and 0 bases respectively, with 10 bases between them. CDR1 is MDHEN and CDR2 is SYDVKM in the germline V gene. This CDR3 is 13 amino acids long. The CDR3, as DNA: TGTGCCACCGCGGAGCATAGCAATCAGCCCCAGCATTTT. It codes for CATAEHSNQPQHF.

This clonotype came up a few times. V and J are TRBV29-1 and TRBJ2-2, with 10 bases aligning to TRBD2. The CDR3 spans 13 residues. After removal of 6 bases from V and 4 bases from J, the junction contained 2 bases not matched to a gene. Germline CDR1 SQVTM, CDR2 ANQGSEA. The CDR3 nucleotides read TGCAGCGTCAGGACTAGCGGCACCGGGGAGCTGTTTTTT. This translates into CSVRTSGTGELFF.